These 12 T cell receptor beta chains originate from one sample sequenced in a study of blood T cell repertoires in COVID-19. The protocol was immunoSEQ multiplex PCR, while the TCRdb copy is restricted to in-frame clones and leaves out a portion. The sample has approximately 200,000 clones; 70% to 90% are singletons. Sequenced input: peripheral blood. The source of these receptors is a man aged 60 to 75 with acute or convalescent COVID-19.

The chain joins TRBV27 to TRBJ2-7, with TRBD1 identical over 8 bases. This CDR3 is 13 amino acids long. Per germline, CDR1 MNHEY and CDR2 SMNVEV (reference sequence). V was clipped by 8 bases and J by 5 bases; unmatched bases: 8. CDR3: CASGDRRGDEQYF. In nucleotides, the CDR3 is TGTGCCAGCGGGGACAGGAGGGGCGACGAGCAGTACTTC.

The genes are TRBV7-6 and TRBJ2-7; the D is unclear. Germline V CDR1 and CDR2: SGHVS, FNYEAQ. The V end lost 2 bases, the J end lost 1 base, and 12 bases lay between the germline ends. CDR3 length: 15 amino acids. The CDR3 DNA reads as TGTGCCAGCAGCTTAAGTCAACTTGCGTCCTACGAGCAGTACTTC. It encodes CASSLSQLASYEQYF.

The V gene is TRBV6-6, the J gene TRBJ1-1; a weak D match, TRBD1 (5 bases). Germline V gene lookup returns CDR1 MNHNY and CDR2 SVGAGI (reference sequence). The CDR3 totals 13 residues. Deletions cut 7 bases from V and 2 bases from J, with 11 bases between. CDR3 DNA: TGTGCCAGCAACACACAGGTTAACACTGAAGCTTTCTTT. Its translation: CASNTQVNTEAFF.

This chain connects TRBV29-1 to TRBJ1-3; D possibly corresponds to TRBD1 (6 bases). The CDR3 is made up of 16 amino acids. V lost 4 bases, J lost 0 bases, and 16 bases lay in between. Germline V gene sequence: CDR1 SQVTM, CDR2 ANQGSEA. CDR3: CSVADRKGVSGNTIYF. In DNA form, the CDR3 reads TGCAGCGTTGCGGACCGGAAGGGGGTCTCTGGAAACACCATATATTTT.

V and J are TRBV27 and TRBJ2-2, with 16 bases identical to TRBD2. The germline CDR1 and CDR2 sequences are MNHEY and SMNVEV (reference sequence). V was pared by 5 bases and J by 7 bases, with 10 bases of the junction left unmatched. The CDR3 has 18 residues. CDR3 region: CASSLGTSGRVLCGELFF. CDR3 in DNA: TGTGCCAGCAGTCTCGGGACTAGCGGGAGGGTGTTATGCGGGGAGCTGTTTTTT.

V is TRBV3-1 (or the pseudogene TRBV3-2) and J is TRBJ2-2; no firm D call. V lost 6 bases, J lost 8 bases, and 4 bases lay in between. The CDR3 has 10 residues. Germline assignment: CDR1 LGHDT and CDR2 YNNKEL (reference sequence). Here the CDR3 reads CASRRGELFF. The CDR3 coding sequence is TGTGCCAGCAGGAGAGGGGAGCTGTTTTTT.

The chain recombines TRBV5-6 with TRBJ1-2, with unresolved D. The CDR3 totals 14 residues. Germline CDR1 is SGHDT and CDR2 is YYEEEE. V was cut by 4 bases and J by 5 bases, with 15 bases left in between. In DNA form, the CDR3 reads TGTGCCAGCAGCCCCCGCGGGGTTAGGTATGGCTACACCTTC. Encoded protein: CASSPRGVRYGYTF.

The V and J genes are TRBV27 and TRBJ1-5; D is ambiguous. Germline V lookup: CDR1 MNHEY, CDR2 SMNVEV (reference sequence). Trimming left V 4 bases short and J 0 bases short, with 4 bases between. The CDR3 loop spans 13 amino acids. The CDR3 DNA is TGTGCCAGCAGTTCGTATAGCAATCAGCCCCAGCATTTT. Translation gives CASSSYSNQPQHF.

V gene TRBV7-9 combines with J gene TRBJ1-2; D is unclear. V was clipped by 5 bases and J by 7 bases, with 14 bases between them. Germline V gene sequence: CDR1 SEHNR, CDR2 FQNEAQ (reference sequence). This CDR3 spans 13 amino acids. This CDR3 is CASSRALETGYTF. CDR3 in DNA: TGTGCCAGCAGCCGAGCCCTGGAGACTGGCTACACCTTC. Full variable domain (outside the CDR3, taken from reference TRBV7-9 and TRBJ1-2): DTGVSQNPRHKITKRGQNVTFRCDPISEHNRLYWYRQTLGQGPEFLTYFQNEAQLEKSRLLSDRFSAERPKGSFSTLEIQRTEQGDSAMYLCASSRALETGYTFGSGTRLTVV.

V gene TRBV6-5 combines with J gene TRBJ1-3; possible D gene TRBD1, 6 bases. The length of the CDR3 is 16 residues. V lost 0 bases and J lost 4, with 13 bases in between. Germline CDR1 MNHEY, CDR2 SVGAGI. The CDR3: CASSYSGQGPGNTIYF. DNA for the CDR3: TGTGCCAGCAGTTACTCGGGTCAGGGGCCCGGAAACACCATATATTTT.

The V gene is TRBV7-2, the J gene TRBJ2-4; D gene ambiguous. Trimming stripped 5 bases from V and 0 bases from J, with 17 bases between. In germline, CDR1 is SGHTA, CDR2 FQGNSA. This CDR3 has 17 amino acids. The CDR3 protein is CASSPVPVVLAKNIQYF. Here the CDR3 DNA reads TGTGCCAGCAGCCCCGTCCCTGTAGTCTTAGCCAAAAACATTCAGTACTTC.

The gene calls are TRBV5-5 and TRBJ2-4; weak D call: TRBD1 (7 bases). V was pared by 0 bases and J by 4 bases, with 14 bases between. The V gene's germline CDR1 is SGHKS and CDR2 YYEKEE (reference sequence). The CDR3 has 16 residues. CDR3 amino acids: CASSLGEEGAKNIQYF. The CDR3 region has the DNA TGTGCCAGCAGCTTGGGCGAGGAGGGGGCAAAAAACATTCAGTACTTC.